The rows below give T cell receptor beta chains drawn from one sample of a study of CD8 T cells in ankylosing spondylitis. TCRdb reprocessed the 5' RACE reads with MiXCR, giving one entry per CDR3 protein. The data contain just over 150,000 distinct CDR3 sequences, approximately 20% of them singletons. The sample consisted of blood, either unsorted or a sorted T cell fraction (not recorded which). Source of these receptors: a male donor with ankylosing spondylitis or in good health (not recorded which). Each CDR3 is given with its conserved first and last residue. Each record gives: V gene, clone size, J gene, D gene, CDR3 protein, CDR3 DNA. A D gene is named only where the DNA matches it firmly. Clone size appears in some rows only: once, few, many, or a class for an expanded clone.

V: TRBV2
size: many
J: TRBJ1-3
D: .
CDR3: CASSPGARQTF
DNA: TGTGCCAGCAGTCCGGGGGCCCGCCAAACTTTT

V: TRBV2
size: many
J: TRBJ1-1
D: .
CDR3: CASSAEGGRTEAFF
DNA: TGTGCCAGCAGTGCCGAGGGGGGAAGGACTGAAGCTTTCTTT

V: TRBV10-3
size: .
J: TRBJ2-2
D: TRBD1
CDR3: CAITMDRPGELFF
DNA: TGTGCCATCACCATGGACAGGCCCGGGGAGCTGTTTTTT

V: TRBV20-1
size: .
J: TRBJ2-1
D: .
CDR3: CCARDLPDTGSYNEQFF
DNA: TGCTGTGCTAGAGATTTGCCCGATACCGGCTCCTACAATGAGCAGTTCTTC

V: TRBV3-1
size: many
J: TRBJ2-7
D: .
CDR3: CASSQVEYEQYF
DNA: TGTGCCAGCAGCCAAGTGGAATACGAGCAGTACTTC

V: TRBV29-1
size: many
J: TRBJ2-2
D: .
CDR3: CSVDLREGAGELFF
DNA: TGCAGCGTTGATCTCAGGGAAGGGGCCGGGGAGCTGTTTTTT

V: TRBV29-1
size: .
J: TRBJ1-1
D: .
CDR3: CSVGFRDTEAFF
DNA: TGCAGCGTTGGCTTCAGGGACACTGAAGCTTTCTTT

V: TRBV3-1
size: many
J: TRBJ1-6
D: .
CDR3: CASSQEDRNSPLHF
DNA: TGTGCCAGCAGCCAAGAAGATCGCAATTCACCCCTCCACTTT

V: TRBV28
size: few
J: TRBJ2-1
D: .
CDR3: CASTAEYNEQFF
DNA: TGTGCCAGCACCGCAGAGTACAATGAGCAGTTCTTC

V: TRBV18
size: many
J: TRBJ2-4
D: .
CDR3: CASSPLRVGKNIQYF
DNA: TGTGCCAGCTCACCGCTAAGGGTCGGCAAAAACATTCAGTACTTC

V: TRBV5-1
size: many
J: TRBJ2-7
D: .
CDR3: CASSFGVSYEQYF
DNA: TGCGCCAGCAGCTTCGGAGTATCCTACGAGCAGTACTTC

V: TRBV7-7
size: many
J: TRBJ2-1
D: .
CDR3: CASSRLTTSEKVPNEQFF
DNA: TGTGCCAGCAGCCGCCTAACTACCAGCGAGAAGGTCCCGAATGAGCAGTTCTTC

V: TRBV28
size: many
J: TRBJ2-2
D: .
CDR3: CASHFPTGELFF
DNA: TGTGCCAGCCACTTCCCCACCGGGGAGCTGTTTTTT

V: TRBV20-1
size: few
J: TRBJ1-1
D: TRBD1
CDR3: CSARTGGNTEAFF
DNA: TGCAGTGCTAGAACAGGGGGGAACACTGAAGCTTTCTTT

V: TRBV3-1
size: few
J: TRBJ1-3
D: .
CDR3: CASSQETISGNTIYF
DNA: TGTGCCAGCAGCCAAGAAACCATCTCTGGAAACACCATATATTTT

V: TRBV20-1
size: many
J: TRBJ2-1
D: .
CDR3: CSARDLGAEQFF
DNA: TGCAGTGCTAGAGATCTTGGGGCTGAGCAGTTCTTC

V: TRBV28
size: few
J: TRBJ2-7
D: .
CDR3: CASLGVPPYEQYF
DNA: TGTGCCAGCCTGGGGGTTCCGCCGTACGAGCAGTACTTC

V: TRBV5-1
size: .
J: TRBJ2-1
D: .
CDR3: CASSLGPTAYNEQFF
DNA: TGCGCCAGCAGCTTGGGGCCTACAGCCTACAATGAGCAGTTCTTC

V: TRBV2
size: .
J: TRBJ2-7
D: TRBD2
CDR3: CASSEGGLAVSYEQYF
DNA: TGTGCCAGCAGTGAAGGGGGACTAGCGGTGAGCTACGAGCAGTACTTC

V: TRBV29-1
size: many
J: TRBJ2-2
D: .
CDR3: CSVGTGELFF
DNA: TGCAGCGTTGGTACCGGGGAGCTGTTTTTT

V: TRBV18
size: .
J: TRBJ2-4
D: .
CDR3: CASSPPGQAKNIQYF
DNA: TGTGCCAGCTCACCACCAGGACAAGCCAAAAACATTCAGTACTTC

V: TRBV7-8
size: few
J: TRBJ2-1
D: TRBD2
CDR3: CASSLHLAEGYNEQFF
DNA: TGTGCCAGCAGCTTACACCTAGCGGAGGGGTACAATGAGCAGTTCTTC

V: TRBV6-5
size: few
J: TRBJ1-4
D: .
CDR3: CASSYSPGTRRKLFF
DNA: TGTGCCAGCAGTTACTCTCCCGGGACCCGGAGAAAACTGTTTTTT

V: TRBV7-8
size: many
J: TRBJ2-5
D: .
CDR3: CASSLLQGWETQYF
DNA: TGTGCCAGCAGCCTACTCCAGGGTTGGGAGACCCAGTACTTC

V: TRBV6-5
size: many
J: TRBJ1-1
D: .
CDR3: CASSYSSLAFF
DNA: TGTGCCAGCAGTTATTCCTCGCTCGCTTTCTTT

V: TRBV7-9
size: few
J: TRBJ1-2
D: .
CDR3: CASSLGPDRYGYTF
DNA: TGTGCCAGCAGCTTAGGGCCGGACCGCTATGGCTACACCTTC

V: TRBV18
size: .
J: TRBJ1-1
D: .
CDR3: CASSPGTGNAEAFF
DNA: TGTGCCAGCTCACCCGGTACGGGGAATGCTGAAGCTTTCTTT

V: TRBV7-8
size: .
J: TRBJ2-7
D: TRBD2
CDR3: CASSLTPRLAGGYEQYF
DNA: TGTGCCAGCAGCTTAACCCCGAGACTAGCGGGAGGTTATGAGCAGTACTTC

V: TRBV5-1
size: .
J: TRBJ1-1
D: .
CDR3: CASSLEPHGEAFF
DNA: TGCGCCAGCAGCTTGGAACCCCACGGTGAAGCTTTCTTT

V: TRBV20-1
size: .
J: TRBJ2-3
D: TRBD2
CDR3: CSAIPGTSGRDTQYF
DNA: TGCAGTGCTATTCCCGGGACTAGCGGGAGAGATACGCAGTATTTT

V: TRBV10-1
size: few
J: TRBJ2-2
D: .
CDR3: CASSEVTETGELFF
DNA: TGCGCCAGCAGTGAGGTGACGGAGACCGGGGAGCTGTTTTTT

V: TRBV30
size: many
J: TRBJ2-5
D: .
CDR3: CASSSNWETQYF
DNA: TGTGCCAGCTCTAGTAATTGGGAGACCCAGTACTTC

V: TRBV5-1
size: many
J: TRBJ1-1
D: TRBD1
CDR3: CASSSGTGYTEAFF
DNA: TGCGCCAGCAGCTCTGGGACAGGGTATACTGAAGCTTTCTTT

V: TRBV5-1
size: many
J: TRBJ1-5
D: TRBD1
CDR3: CASSGITRDRGNSNQPQHF
DNA: TGCGCCAGCAGCGGGATAACACGGGACAGGGGGAATAGCAATCAGCCCCAGCATTTT

V: TRBV6-2/TRBV6-3
size: .
J: TRBJ2-1
D: .
CDR3: CATTRYNEQFF
DNA: TGTGCCACGACTCGGTACAATGAGCAGTTCTTC

V: TRBV9
size: few
J: TRBJ1-6
D: TRBD1
CDR3: CASSASVQGAQSNSPLHF
DNA: TGTGCCAGCAGCGCGAGTGTTCAGGGGGCGCAATCGAATTCACCCCTCCACTTT

V: TRBV20-1
size: many
J: TRBJ2-3
D: .
CDR3: CSAGLARGHRATDTQYF
DNA: TGCAGTGCTGGCCTTGCGCGGGGGCATCGAGCCACAGATACGCAGTATTTT

V: TRBV4-1
size: many
J: TRBJ2-3
D: .
CDR3: CASSQDPASTDTQYF
DNA: TGCGCCAGCAGCCAAGACCCCGCTAGCACAGATACGCAGTATTTT

V: TRBV5-1
size: many
J: TRBJ2-7
D: .
CDR3: CASSPWDNSYEQYF
DNA: TGCGCCAGCAGCCCATGGGACAACTCCTACGAGCAGTACTTC

V: TRBV2
size: few
J: TRBJ2-7
D: .
CDR3: CASSDGLYEQYF
DNA: TGTGCCAGCAGTGATGGACTTTACGAGCAGTACTTC

V: TRBV5-1
size: .
J: TRBJ2-7
D: .
CDR3: CASSLAGSSNEQYF
DNA: TGCGCCAGCAGCTTGGCCGGGAGTAGCAACGAGCAGTACTTC

V: TRBV12-3/TRBV12-4
size: many
J: TRBJ2-1
D: .
CDR3: CASSFAANNEQFF
DNA: TGTGCCAGCAGTTTCGCGGCCAACAATGAGCAGTTCTTC

V: TRBV25-1
size: .
J: TRBJ2-5
D: TRBD1
CDR3: CASSEGQGGPYF
DNA: TGTGCCAGCAGTGAGGGACAGGGGGGACCTTACTTC

V: TRBV7-6
size: many
J: TRBJ2-1
D: TRBD1
CDR3: CASSSPGQGVDEQFF
DNA: TGTGCCAGCAGCTCACCGGGACAGGGCGTCGATGAGCAGTTCTTC

V: TRBV5-1
size: many
J: TRBJ2-4
D: TRBD1
CDR3: CASSLGTGIAKNIQYF
DNA: TGCGCCAGCAGCTTGGGGACAGGGATAGCCAAAAACATTCAGTACTTC

V: TRBV29-1
size: many
J: TRBJ1-2
D: .
CDR3: CSVGEWASNYGYTF
DNA: TGCAGCGTTGGCGAATGGGCCTCTAACTATGGCTACACCTTC

V: TRBV3-1
size: .
J: TRBJ2-5
D: .
CDR3: CASSPTPGKTQYF
DNA: TGTGCCAGCAGCCCGACGCCCGGGAAGACCCAGTACTTC